Listed below are T cell receptor beta chains from one sample, sequenced in a study of T cells in Graves' hyperthyroidism and ophthalmopathy. TCRdb re-called the multiplex PCR reads with MiXCR, one entry per CDR3 protein. The repertoire holds 280,000 or so distinct CDR3 sequences, with over 12% as singletons. Sequencing used blood. The source of these receptors is a woman aged 45-59 years with Graves' hyperthyroidism that later progressed to Graves' ophthalmopathy. CDR3s leave out the opening cysteine and the closing phenylalanine or tryptophan.

CDR3	V	J
ASSRPGLTY	TRBV7-8	TRBJ2-5
ASSLPRERIEAF	TRBV28	TRBJ1-1
ASSQDRGSNQPQH	TRBV4-2	TRBJ1-5
ASSPRVKVEQY	TRBV7-9	TRBJ2-7
ASSPIAQTNTEAF	TRBV18	TRBJ1-1
ASSVATSGETQY	TRBV9	TRBJ2-5
RGVALLREETQY	TRBV20-1	TRBJ2-5
ASSALAVQETQY	TRBV7-2	TRBJ2-5
ASSSTLAGGPIGEQY	TRBV5-1	TRBJ2-7
SARDFRLAVYNEQF	TRBV20-1	TRBJ2-1
ASSLEGGRAFWEQF	TRBV5-1	TRBJ2-1
ATLNRGHSYEQY	TRBV25-1	TRBJ2-7
ASSPGTDYHNEQF	TRBV18	TRBJ2-1
ASSTTSGSRQQY	TRBV19	TRBJ2-7
ASSETGGSGYT	TRBV6-1	TRBJ1-2
SAKGTYGYT	TRBV20-1	TRBJ1-2
ASSFGQGAGTEAF	TRBV7-9	TRBJ1-1
ASSLGDRPARKTPLH	TRBV5-1	TRBJ1-6
ASSWGRGNMNTEAF	TRBV5-1	TRBJ1-1
ASSPEGQNYGYT	TRBV7-2	TRBJ1-2
ASSVEGRNDQPQH	TRBV9	TRBJ1-5
ASRSLRTAGQYSNEQF	TRBV25-1	TRBJ2-1
AGSAPGTGGDIQY	TRBV5-8	TRBJ2-4